This T cell receptor beta chain was profiled in a study of blood T cell repertoires in COVID-19. Overall study context: COVID-19 samples collected from the United States, Italy and Spain covered acute and convalescent phases. T cells, B-cell-depleted T cells, or PBMCs provided the cDNA or gDNA that served as material.

V was pared by 3 bases and J by 2 bases, with 7 bases between. CDR3 length equals 13 residues. In the original workflow: Amplification from reference gene primers served as the basis for estimated nucleated cell counts. Only in-frame clones appear in the TCRdb table, and some are missing; sequencing was by immunoSEQ multiplex PCR. The D gene and trimming were derived from the DNA, and the V and J assignments and clone size from that table. The sample comprises some 200,000 clones, 80% of which are singletons, and 13% rests with the top ten. Details on this clone: This specimen includes other DNA sequences encoding the same CDR3.

This sequence originates from a human donor in a cohort sampled during active COVID-19. The sample was peripheral blood. The chain uses TRBV12-3 or TRBV12-4 and TRBJ1-2; D may be TRBD1 (5 bases). The CDR3 DNA is TGTGCCAGCAGTTTGCCAGGGAACTATGGCTACACCTTC. The encoded protein is CASSLPGNYGYTF.